The text below deals with one T cell receptor beta chain. Libraries were prepared by immunoSEQ multiplex PCR; TCRdb keeps only in-frame clonotypes and omits some of them. Of roughly 150,000 clones detected, 84% appear once; the ten largest clones hold approximately 8%. This CDR3 region has 15 residues. V shed 5 bases, J shed 7 bases, and the junction held 7 bases outside the gene matches. Germline lookup yields CDR1 MRHNA and CDR2 SNTAGT. Each participant's cohort was designated according to participant-reported clinical history. Cohort 3 recovered donors had two negative PCRs, clearance, or symptom resolution. This specimen belongs to a study of blood T cell repertoires in COVID-19.

Input material: PBMCs or T cells enriched from blood (not recorded which). The chain uses TRBV6-4 and TRBJ2-1; 11 bases agree with TRBD2. The receptor was isolated from a woman aged 45-59 years who had recovered from COVID-19. The CDR3 reads CASSLTSGSGNEQFF. CDR3 in DNA: TGTGCCAGCAGTCTTACTAGCGGGAGTGGTAATGAGCAGTTCTTC.